The T cell receptor (beta chain) described here comes from a study of T cells in Graves' hyperthyroidism and ophthalmopathy. Amplification yielded TCR beta CDR3 regions, with RNA transcripts as the source. HTBI primers drove first-round RT-PCR of the TCR CDR3. In TCRdb, the multiplex PCR reads were re-called with MiXCR into one record per CDR3 protein. The top ten hold around 15% of the sample, which has roughly 660,000 distinct CDR3 sequences, 15% to 20% seen once. V shed 7 bases and J shed 7 bases, with 23 bases lying between them. The CDR3 is 15 amino acids. Germline assignment: CDR1 MNHNS and CDR2 SASEGT. Calling Graves' hyperthyroidism stable meant ophthalmopathy did not progress within 18 months. This clonotype was observed a handful of times.

Sequenced sample: blood. This receptor was obtained from a middle-aged man with Graves' hyperthyroidism. This chain joins TRBV6-1 and TRBJ2-7, with a tentative D call TRBD2 (6 bases). DNA for the CDR3: TGTGCCAGCATCGTGTGGGACTCCCTCAAACGGGAGCAGTACTTC. It translates to CASIVWDSLKREQYF.